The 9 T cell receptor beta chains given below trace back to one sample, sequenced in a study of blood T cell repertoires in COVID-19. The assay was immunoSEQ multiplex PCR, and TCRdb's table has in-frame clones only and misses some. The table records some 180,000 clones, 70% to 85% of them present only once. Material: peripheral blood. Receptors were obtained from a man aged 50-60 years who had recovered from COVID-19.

CDR3 loop: CASSQNSGRANEQYF. DNA of the CDR3: TGTGCCAGCAGCCAAAACAGCGGGAGGGCCAACGAGCAGTACTTC. The V and J genes are TRBV11-2 and TRBJ2-7, with 10 bases fitting TRBD2. The CDR3 sequence is 15 residues long. CDR1 is SGHAT, CDR2 FQNNGV, per germline. V shed 5 bases and J 5 bases; nucleotides not matched to a gene: 9. Drawing the rest from reference TRBV11-2 and TRBJ2-7, the complete variable domain is EAGVAQSPRYKIIEKRQSVAFWCNPISGHATLYWYQQILGQGPKLLIQFQNNGVVDDSQLPKDRFSAERLKGVDSTLKIQPAKLEDSAVYLCASSQNSGRANEQYFGPGTRLTVT.

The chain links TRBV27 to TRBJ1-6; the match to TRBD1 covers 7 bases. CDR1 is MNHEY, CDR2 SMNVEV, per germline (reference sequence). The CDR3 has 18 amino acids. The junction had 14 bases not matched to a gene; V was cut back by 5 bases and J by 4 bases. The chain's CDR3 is CASSLKPLTGVYNSPLHF. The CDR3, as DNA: TGTGCCAGCAGTCTAAAACCCCTAACAGGGGTGTATAATTCACCCCTCCACTTT.

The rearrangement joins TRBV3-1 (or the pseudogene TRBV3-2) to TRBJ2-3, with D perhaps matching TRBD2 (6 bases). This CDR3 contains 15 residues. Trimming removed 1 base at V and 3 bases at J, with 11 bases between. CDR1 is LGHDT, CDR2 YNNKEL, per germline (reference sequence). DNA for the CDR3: TGTGCCAGCAGCCAAGGCCTACGGGGGACAGATACGCAGTATTTT. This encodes CASSQGLRGTDTQYF.

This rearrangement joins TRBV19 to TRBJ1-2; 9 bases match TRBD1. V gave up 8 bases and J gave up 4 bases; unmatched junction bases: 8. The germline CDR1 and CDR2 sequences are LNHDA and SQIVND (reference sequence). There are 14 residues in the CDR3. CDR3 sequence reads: CASETRQGVYGYTF. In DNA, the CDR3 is TGTGCCAGTGAAACTAGACAGGGGGTCTATGGCTACACCTTC.

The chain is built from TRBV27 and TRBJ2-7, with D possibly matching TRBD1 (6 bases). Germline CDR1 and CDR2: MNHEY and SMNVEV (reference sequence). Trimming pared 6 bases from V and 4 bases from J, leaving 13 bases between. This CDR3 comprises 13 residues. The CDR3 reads CASRKTGPYEQYF. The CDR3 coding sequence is TGTGCCAGCAGAAAGACAGGTCCATACGAGCAGTACTTC.

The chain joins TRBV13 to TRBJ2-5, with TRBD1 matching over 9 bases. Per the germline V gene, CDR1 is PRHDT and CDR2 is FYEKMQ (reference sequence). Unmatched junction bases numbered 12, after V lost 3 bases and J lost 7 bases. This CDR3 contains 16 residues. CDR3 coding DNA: TGTGCCAGCAGCTTTCCCGGGACAGGGAACCACGGGACCCAGTACTTC. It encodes CASSFPGTGNHGTQYF.

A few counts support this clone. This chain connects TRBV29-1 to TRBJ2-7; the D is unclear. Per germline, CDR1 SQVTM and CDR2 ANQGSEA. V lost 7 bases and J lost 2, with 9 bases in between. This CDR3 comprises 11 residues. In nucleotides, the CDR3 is TGCAGCGCCCGTTATGCCTACGAGCAGTACTTC. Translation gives CSARYAYEQYF.

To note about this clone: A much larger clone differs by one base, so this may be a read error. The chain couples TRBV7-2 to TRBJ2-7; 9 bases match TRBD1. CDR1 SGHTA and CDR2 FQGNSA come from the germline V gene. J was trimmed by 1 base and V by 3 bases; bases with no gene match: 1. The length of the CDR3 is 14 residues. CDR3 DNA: TGTGCCAGCAGCTTGGGGACAGGGTCCTACGAGCAGTACTTC. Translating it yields CASSLGTGSYEQYF.

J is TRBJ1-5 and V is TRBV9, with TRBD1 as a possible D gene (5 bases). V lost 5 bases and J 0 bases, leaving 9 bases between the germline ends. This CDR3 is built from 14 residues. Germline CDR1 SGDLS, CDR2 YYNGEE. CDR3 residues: CASSLDNSNQPQHF. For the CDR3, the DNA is TGTGCCAGCAGTTTGGACAATAGCAATCAGCCCCAGCATTTT.